Given below is one T cell receptor beta chain in context. Assay used: immunoSEQ multiplex PCR; TCRdb lists only in-frame clones, some missing. The data show 130,000 or so clones, about nine tenths seen once. There are 12 residues in the CDR3. V was trimmed by 3 bases and J by 5 bases, leaving 8 bases between them. Germline V lookup: CDR1 KGHSH, CDR2 LQKENI. The record originates from a study of blood T cell repertoires in COVID-19. Study details: The United States, Italy and Spain were the sources of the acute and convalescent COVID-19 samples.

Sequenced sample: peripheral blood. The chain has TRBV18 and TRBJ2-7, with D perhaps TRBD2 (5 bases). This TCR derives from a man between 35 and 55 years old with acute or convalescent COVID-19. The CDR3 sequence: CASSPGEDEQYF. CDR3 nucleotides: TGTGCCAGCTCACCGGGAGAGGACGAGCAGTACTTC. The whole variable domain, remainder taken from reference TRBV18 and TRBJ2-7, is NAGVMQNPRHLVRRRGQEARLRCSPMKGHSHVYWYRQLPEEGLKFMVYLQKENIIDESGMPKERFSAEFPKEGPSILRIQQVVRGDSAAYFCASSPGEDEQYFGPGTRLTVT.